This record covers a single TCR beta chain. This clone was detected only once. This clone's antigen is unknown. Base qualities are not at hand, and no much larger clone is one base apart. These data are taken from a study of T cell responses to AZD1222 COVID-19 vaccine (dated by TCRdb to about 2021). In terms of the full investigation: AZD1222 recipients with second doses at about 4 weeks or about 12 weeks were pooled, because spike-specific TCR depth and breadth did not differ between schedules. Trial participants were enrolled by age into 18-55, 56-69 and 70-plus year subgroups, with around 150, 28 and 57 TCR-sequenced participants respectively. A total of just over 230 trial participants underwent TCR sequencing, of whom about 210 had received two doses of AZD1222 and approximately 25 had received two doses of the MenACWY control vaccine. Overall study results and their limits: Spike-specific TCR breadth and depth rose significantly after two AZD1222 doses compared with day 0 and with MenACWY recipients. The whole spike protein was spanned by vaccine-associated CD4 TCRs, and dominant responses were seen in regions 160-218 and 743-854. Reportedly, almost half of the unique spike-specific TCRs recognized epitopes lying outside the regions that are mutated in the B.1.351 and B.1.1.7 variants. In the small 56-69-year group, the increase in depth fell short of significance, most likely because of low power. Participants were mostly white British, with more females than males. The authors suggested clonal diversity may have been underestimated. Because no day 14 peak-response samples were available, the repertoires could be characterized only after the peak T cell response. Conclusions about previously exposed vaccinees are limited, since just a handful of AZD1222 recipients were seropositive for SARS-CoV-2 at baseline.

Sample time point, as interpreted from the label and publication: baseline before first vaccination. Samples from vaccinated people were obtained from the UK trials COV001 and COV002, which included a single-blind randomized controlled phase 2/3 trial of AZD1222 (ChAdOx1 nCoV-19) in healthy adults. For TCRbeta chain sequencing, PBMC samples from trial participants were taken at day 0 and at day 28 after the second dose. The CDR3 measures 12 amino acids from cysteine to phenylalanine. Of the read, only the CDR3 DNA is kept; its 36 bases are in frame from base 1. The germline ends are 4 bases apart after V is trimmed by 0 bases and J by 8 bases. The CDR1 and CDR2 encoded by the germline V gene are ENHRY and SYGVKD. The CDR3 regions of human TCRbeta chains were analyzed by immunosequencing. In the authors' own workflow: Repertoire TCRs were matched against a reference library of SARS-CoV-2-specific TCRs generated with the MIRA antigen-specificity platform. Breadth was defined as the fraction of unique TCRs that were SARS-CoV-2-associated, and depth was defined as the fraction of total T cells that were SARS-CoV-2-associated. Each spike-specific TCR was assigned to its reactive spike region and to a CD4 or CD8 class using the MIRA data. Log10-transformed breadth and depth values were compared by one-way ANOVA with Sidak's multiple comparisons tests. Imported from immuneACCESS, the table was reduced by TCRdb to in-frame sequences with V and J called. These copies leave out some clones; in studies compared against another copy, an unresolved V gene accounts for under half, and the cause of the remainder is not known. The V and J calls and clone size are taken from that table; D and trimming were inferred from the DNA. This sample gives 95,000 to 150,000 clones in total; 89% of them show up just once. 3.5% to 4.5% of the sample is in the top ten clones.

The receptor was derived from an adult in good health. The chain uses TRBV10-3 and TRBJ1-4, with no reliable assignment of the D segment. Sample: peripheral blood, taken on day 0 of AZD1222 vaccination. CDR3 loop: CAISESTEKLFF. At the DNA level, the sequence is TGTGCCATCAGTGAGTCAACAGAAAAACTGTTTTTT.